One sample yielded the 18 T cell receptor beta chains listed below, sequenced in a study of cytomegalovirus exposure and HLA in healthy donors (dated by TCRdb to between 2016 and 2019). Library method: the immunoSEQ multiplex PCR assay. For the multiplex PCR, a mixture combining 60 forward primers for TCR Vbeta segments and 13 reverse primers for TCR Jbeta segments was used. TCRdb took over this immuneACCESS table, retaining in-frame rearrangements with V and J assigned. Such tables are incomplete; in checked studies, under half of the missing clones stem from an unresolved V gene, and the remainder is unexplained. Present in this sample are fewer than 90,000 clones, around 77% of which were seen just once. The top ten constitute roughly 3.6% of the sample. Source material: PBMCs. These receptors were taken from a man aged 25-45 years in good health and CMV-seronegative.

The genes are TRBV30 and TRBJ2-7; D is perhaps TRBD2 (5 bases). This CDR3 is built from 12 residues. Trimming cost V 2 bases and J 5 bases, with 10 bases left between them. Germline-derived CDR1 and CDR2 are GTSNPN and SVGIG (reference sequence). The CDR3 DNA is TGTGCCTGGAGTATTAACGGGAACGAGCAGTACTTC. Amino acids: CAWSINGNEQYF. Using reference TRBV30 and TRBJ2-7 for the parts outside the CDR3, the full variable domain is SQTIHQWPATLVQPVGSPLSLECTVEGTSNPNLYWYRQAAGRGLQLLFYSVGIGQISSEVPQNLSASRPQDRQFILSSKKLLLSDSGFYLCAWSINGNEQYFGPGTRLTVT.

The genes are TRBV5-1 and TRBJ1-1, with 7 bases identical to TRBD1. The germline V gene has CDR1 SGHRS and CDR2 YFSETQ. The CDR3 totals 14 residues. The junction had 3 bases not matched to a gene; V was cut back by 3 bases and J by 1 base. The CDR3 is CASSSYRGNTEAFF. The CDR3 DNA reads TGCGCCAGCAGCTCTTACAGGGGGAACACTGAAGCTTTCTTT.

J is TRBJ2-1 and V is TRBV29-1; no definite D call. This CDR3 spans 13 amino acids. Trimming removed 5 bases at V and 0 bases at J, with 8 bases between. Germline loops: CDR1 SQVTM, CDR2 ANQGSEA. The CDR3 reads CSVTESSYNEQFF. DNA of the CDR3: TGCAGCGTTACCGAGAGCTCCTACAATGAGCAGTTCTTC.

This clone was picked up one time. The J gene is TRBJ1-3, the V gene TRBV30; D remains unclear. V was clipped by 3 bases and J by 4 bases, with 10 bases between them. The CDR3 runs 13 residues. CDR1 and CDR2 (germline): GTSNPN, SVGIG (reference sequence). CDR3: CAWSSGSGNTIYF. CDR3 in DNA: TGTGCCTGGAGCAGCGGATCCGGAAACACCATATATTTT.

This clone came up once. The V gene is TRBV6-4, the J gene TRBJ1-1, with D possibly being TRBD1 (5 bases). This CDR3 spans 16 amino acids. The V and J ends lost 7 bases and 0 bases respectively, with 18 bases between them. CDR1 is MRHNA, CDR2 SNTAGT, per germline. Written as DNA, the CDR3 is TGTGCCAGCATTAGGGGCTTCAACAGTATGAACACTGAAGCTTTCTTT. Translating gives CASIRGFNSMNTEAFF.

The chain couples TRBV7-6 to TRBJ2-1; 12 bases map to TRBD1. Looked up from germline, CDR1 is SGHVS and CDR2 is FNYEAQ. This CDR3 contains 15 residues. After removal of 3 bases from V and 9 bases from J, the junction contained 6 bases not matched to a gene. CDR3 coding DNA: TGTGCCAGCAGCTTGGGACAGGGGGCCAGTGGTGAGCAGTTCTTC. Its translation: CASSLGQGASGEQFF.

This clone turned up a few times. This sequence joins TRBV6-5 and TRBJ2-7; tentatively, D is TRBD2 (6 bases). The CDR3 length is 13 residues. Trimming cost V 2 bases and J 6 bases, with 11 bases left between them. The germline CDR1 and CDR2 sequences are MNHEY and SVGAGI. CDR3 sequence reads: CASSYQWGGEQYF. The CDR3 coding sequence is TGTGCCAGCAGTTACCAGTGGGGAGGCGAGCAGTACTTC.

The chain recombines TRBV28 with TRBJ2-7, with a possible D match to TRBD2 (6 bases). Trimming cost V 5 bases and J 5 bases, with 10 bases left between them. CDR1 and CDR2 (germline): MDHEN, SYDVKM. The length of the CDR3 is 12 residues. For the CDR3, the DNA is TGTGCCAGCAGTCGATGGAGGGACGAGCAGTACTTC. Its protein is CASSRWRDEQYF.

The chain has TRBV10-1 and TRBJ2-3; 7 nucleotides line up with TRBD1. The CDR3 is 14 amino acids. Germline-derived CDR1 and CDR2 are WNHNN and SYGVQD (reference sequence). The V and J ends lost 6 bases and 2 bases, in that order; junction bases with no gene match: 5. This CDR3 reads CASSGTAATDTQYF. The CDR3 nucleotides read TGCGCCAGCAGCGGGACAGCCGCCACAGATACGCAGTATTTT.

V and J are TRBV4-1 and TRBJ2-3, with D possibly being TRBD2 (6 bases). Germline V gene lookup returns CDR1 MGHRA and CDR2 YSYEKL. The CDR3 extends over 16 amino acids. V was clipped by 1 base and J by 0 bases, with 11 bases between them. The CDR3 sequence: CASSQVWGTSTDTQYF. For the CDR3, the DNA is TGCGCCAGCAGCCAAGTTTGGGGGACTAGCACAGATACGCAGTATTTT.

The CDR3 protein is CASSLKSAGTRPLGETQYF. DNA of the CDR3: TGTGCCAGCAGCTTAAAGTCGGCAGGGACTAGGCCTCTTGGGGAGACCCAGTACTTC. The chain employs TRBV5-6 and TRBJ2-5, with 8 positions matching TRBD2. After removal of 2 bases from V and 5 bases from J, the junction contained 20 bases not matched to a gene. Germline V lookup: CDR1 SGHDT, CDR2 YYEEEE. The CDR3 loop spans 19 amino acids.

This clone was seen a handful of times. The gene calls are TRBV6-4 and TRBJ1-1; no firm D call. Trimming left V 5 bases short and J 1 base short, with 11 bases between. CDR1 is MRHNA, CDR2 SNTAGT, per germline. The CDR3 has 14 residues. This CDR3 is CASSNSPSNTEAFF. As DNA, the CDR3 is TGTGCCAGCAGTAACAGTCCCTCGAACACTGAAGCTTTCTTT.

The J gene is TRBJ2-7, the V gene TRBV28, with 12 bases identical to TRBD1. From germline, CDR1 is MDHEN and CDR2 SYDVKM. CDR3 length: 15 residues. The ends lost 6 bases at V and 4 bases at J; junction bases unmatched: 7. The chain's CDR3 is CASRTRDRGRYEQYF. In DNA form, the CDR3 reads TGTGCCAGCAGGACCCGGGACAGGGGGCGGTACGAGCAGTACTTC.

The chain recombines TRBV29-1 with TRBJ2-7, with TRBD2 matching over 8 bases. The length of the CDR3 is 14 residues. V gave up 2 bases and J gave up 5 bases; unmatched junction bases: 8. Germline V lookup: CDR1 SQVTM, CDR2 ANQGSEA. The CDR3 DNA is TGCAGCGTTGAACTAGCGGGCGAGGGCCACGAGCAGTACTTC. Translation gives CSVELAGEGHEQYF.

V and J are TRBV6-6 and TRBJ1-1; maybe TRBD1 (6 bases). Trimming left V 5 bases short and J 8 bases short, with 21 bases between. The CDR3 totals 15 residues. Germline assignment: CDR1 MNHNY and CDR2 SVGAGI (reference sequence). The CDR3 reads CASSPRTDVPREAFF. The CDR3 DNA is TGTGCCAGCAGTCCACGGACAGATGTTCCCAGAGAAGCTTTCTTT.

The chain carries TRBV5-6 and TRBJ2-7; 11 bases are shared with TRBD2. V shed 1 base and J 7 bases; nucleotides not matched to a gene: 10. The germline CDR1 and CDR2 sequences are SGHDT and YYEEEE. The CDR3 runs 16 residues. In DNA form, the CDR3 reads TGTGCCAGCAGCTTGACCGGACTAGCGGGTTTGGTTGAGCAGTACTTC. Translating gives CASSLTGLAGLVEQYF.

The chain joins TRBV5-4 to TRBJ2-7; a possible D gene is TRBD2 (5 bases). In germline, CDR1 is SGHNT, CDR2 YYREEE (reference sequence). This CDR3 comprises 14 residues. Between the trimmed V and J ends, which lost 1 base and 4 bases, there was a span of 12 bases. CDR3 loop: CASSLSADGYEQYF. CDR3 in DNA: TGTGCCAGCAGCTTGTCAGCGGACGGGTACGAGCAGTACTTC. The full variable domain, in which reference TRBV5-4 and TRBJ2-7 provide the parts outside the CDR3, is ETGVTQSPTHLIKTRGQQVTLRCSSQSGHNTVSWYQQALGQGPQFIFQYYREEENGRGNFPPRFSGLQFPNYSSELNVNALELDDSALYLCASSLSADGYEQYFGPGTRLTVT.

Here the CDR3 reads CASSIGRQRNTGELFF. Here the CDR3 DNA reads TGTGCCAGTAGTATAGGGCGGCAGAGGAACACCGGGGAGCTGTTTTTT. V and J are TRBV19 and TRBJ2-2; D uncertain. The germline V gene encodes CDR1 LNHDA and CDR2 SQIVND (reference sequence). V gave up 1 base and J gave up 1 base, with 10 bases separating them. The CDR3 totals 16 residues.